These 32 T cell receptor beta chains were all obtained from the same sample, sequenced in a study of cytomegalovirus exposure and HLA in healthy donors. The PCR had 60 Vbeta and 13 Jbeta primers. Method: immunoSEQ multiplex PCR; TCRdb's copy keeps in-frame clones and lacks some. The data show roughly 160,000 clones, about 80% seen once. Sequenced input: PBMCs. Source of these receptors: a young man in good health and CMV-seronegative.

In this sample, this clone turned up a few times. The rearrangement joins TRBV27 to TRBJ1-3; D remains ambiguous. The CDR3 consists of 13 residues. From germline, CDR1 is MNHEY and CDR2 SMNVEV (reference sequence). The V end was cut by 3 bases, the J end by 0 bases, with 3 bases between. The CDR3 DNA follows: TGTGCCAGCAGTTTCAGCTCTGGAAACACCATATATTTT. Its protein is CASSFSSGNTIYF.

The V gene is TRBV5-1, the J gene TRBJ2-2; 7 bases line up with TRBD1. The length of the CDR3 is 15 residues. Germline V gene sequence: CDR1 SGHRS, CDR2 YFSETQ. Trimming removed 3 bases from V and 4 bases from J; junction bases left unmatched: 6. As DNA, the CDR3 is TGCGCCAGCAGCTCCTCGGACAGGCTCACCGGGGAGCTGTTTTTT. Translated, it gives CASSSSDRLTGELFF.

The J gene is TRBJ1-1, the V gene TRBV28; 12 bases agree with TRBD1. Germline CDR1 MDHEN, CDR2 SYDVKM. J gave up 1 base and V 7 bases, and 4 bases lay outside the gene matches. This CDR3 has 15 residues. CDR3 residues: CASTPGQGANTEAFF. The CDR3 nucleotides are TGTGCCAGCACCCCGGGACAGGGGGCGAACACTGAAGCTTTCTTT.

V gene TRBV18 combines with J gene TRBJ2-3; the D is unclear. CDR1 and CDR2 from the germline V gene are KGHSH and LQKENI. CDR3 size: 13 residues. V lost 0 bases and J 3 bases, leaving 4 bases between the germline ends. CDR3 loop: CASSPPSTDTQYF. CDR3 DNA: TGTGCCAGCTCACCACCGTCAACAGATACGCAGTATTTT. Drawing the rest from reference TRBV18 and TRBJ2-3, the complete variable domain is NAGVMQNPRHLVRRRGQEARLRCSPMKGHSHVYWYRQLPEEGLKFMVYLQKENIIDESGMPKERFSAEFPKEGPSILRIQQVVRGDSAAYFCASSPPSTDTQYFGPGTRLTVL.

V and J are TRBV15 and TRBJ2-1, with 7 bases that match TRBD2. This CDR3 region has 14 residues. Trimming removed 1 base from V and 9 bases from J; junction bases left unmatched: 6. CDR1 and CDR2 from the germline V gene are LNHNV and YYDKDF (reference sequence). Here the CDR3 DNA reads TGTGCCACCAGCAGAGGCGGGAGTGAGGGTGAGCAGTTCTTC. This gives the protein CATSRGGSEGEQFF.

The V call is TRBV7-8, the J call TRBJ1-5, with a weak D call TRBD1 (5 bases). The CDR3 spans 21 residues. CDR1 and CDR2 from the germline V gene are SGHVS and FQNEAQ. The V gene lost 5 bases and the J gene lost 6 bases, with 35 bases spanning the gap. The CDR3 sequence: CASSRPTTGTSVVRLAQPQHF. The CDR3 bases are TGTGCCAGCAGCAGGCCAACGACCGGGACTTCGGTCGTACGGTTGGCTCAGCCCCAGCATTTT.

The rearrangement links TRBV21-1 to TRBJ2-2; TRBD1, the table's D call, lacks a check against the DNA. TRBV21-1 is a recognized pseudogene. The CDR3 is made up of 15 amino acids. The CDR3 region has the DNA TGTGCCAGCAGCATTGGGACACCGAACACCGGGGAGCTGTTTTTT. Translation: CASSIGTPNTGELFF.

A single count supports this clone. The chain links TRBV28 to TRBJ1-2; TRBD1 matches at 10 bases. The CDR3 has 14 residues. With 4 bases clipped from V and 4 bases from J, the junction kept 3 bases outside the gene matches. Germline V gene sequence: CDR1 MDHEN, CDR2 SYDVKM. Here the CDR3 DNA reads TGTGCCAGCAGTTCCGGACAGGGGGTCTATGGCTACACCTTC. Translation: CASSSGQGVYGYTF.

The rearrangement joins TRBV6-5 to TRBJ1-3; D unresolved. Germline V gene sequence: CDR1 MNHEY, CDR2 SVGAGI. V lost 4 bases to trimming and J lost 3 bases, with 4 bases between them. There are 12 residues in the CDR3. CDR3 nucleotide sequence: TGTGCCAGCAGTTCCGGTGGAAACACCATATATTTT. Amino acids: CASSSGGNTIYF.

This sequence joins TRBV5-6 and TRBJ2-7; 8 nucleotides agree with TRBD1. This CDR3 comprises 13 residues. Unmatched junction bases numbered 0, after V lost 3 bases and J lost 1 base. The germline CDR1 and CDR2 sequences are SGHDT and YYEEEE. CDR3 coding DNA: TGTGCCAGCAGCTGGACAGGGTCCTACGAGCAGTACTTC. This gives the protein CASSWTGSYEQYF.

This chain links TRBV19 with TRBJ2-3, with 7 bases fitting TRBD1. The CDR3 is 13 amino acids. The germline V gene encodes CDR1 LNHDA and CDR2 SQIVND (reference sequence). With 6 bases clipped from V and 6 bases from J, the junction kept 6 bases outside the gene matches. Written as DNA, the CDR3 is TGTGCCAGTAGCGACAGGGTCGGGGATACGCAGTATTTT. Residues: CASSDRVGDTQYF.

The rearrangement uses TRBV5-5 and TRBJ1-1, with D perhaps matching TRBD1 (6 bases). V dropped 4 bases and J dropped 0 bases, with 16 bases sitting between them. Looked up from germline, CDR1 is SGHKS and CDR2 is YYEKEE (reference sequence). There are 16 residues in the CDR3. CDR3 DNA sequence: TGTGCCAGCAGCCCACCGGTGACAGGAATGAACACTGAAGCTTTCTTT. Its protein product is CASSPPVTGMNTEAFF.

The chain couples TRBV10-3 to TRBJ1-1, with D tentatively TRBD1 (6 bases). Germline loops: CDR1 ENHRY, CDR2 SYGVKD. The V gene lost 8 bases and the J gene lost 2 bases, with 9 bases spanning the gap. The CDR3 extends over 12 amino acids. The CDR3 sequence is CAIGQKNTEAFF. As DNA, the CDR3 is TGTGCCATCGGACAGAAAAACACTGAAGCTTTCTTT.

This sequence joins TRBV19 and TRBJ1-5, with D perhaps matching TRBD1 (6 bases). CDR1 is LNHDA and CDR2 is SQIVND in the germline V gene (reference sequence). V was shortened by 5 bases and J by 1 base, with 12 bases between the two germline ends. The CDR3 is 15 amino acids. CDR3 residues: CASSPRDTSNQPQHF. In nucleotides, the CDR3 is TGTGCCAGTAGTCCCCGGGACACAAGCAATCAGCCCCAGCATTTT. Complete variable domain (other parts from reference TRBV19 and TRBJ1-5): DGGITQSPKYLFRKEGQNVTLSCEQNLNHDAMYWYRQDPGQGLRLIYYSQIVNDFQKGDIAEGYSVSREKKESFPLTVTSAQKNPTAFYLCASSPRDTSNQPQHFGDGTRLSIL.

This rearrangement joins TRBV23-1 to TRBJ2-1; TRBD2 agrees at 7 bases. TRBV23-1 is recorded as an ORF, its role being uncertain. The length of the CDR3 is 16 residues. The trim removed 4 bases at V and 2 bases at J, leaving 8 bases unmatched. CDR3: CASSPGAGETYNEQFF. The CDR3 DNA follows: TGCGCCAGCAGTCCTGGGGCGGGGGAGACCTACAATGAGCAGTTCTTC.

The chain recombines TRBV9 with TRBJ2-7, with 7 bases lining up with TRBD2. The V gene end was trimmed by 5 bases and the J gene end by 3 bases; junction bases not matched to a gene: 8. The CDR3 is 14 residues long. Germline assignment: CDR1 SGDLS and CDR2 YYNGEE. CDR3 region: CASSGVASGYEQYF. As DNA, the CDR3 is TGTGCCAGCAGTGGGGTGGCTAGCGGCTACGAGCAGTACTTC.

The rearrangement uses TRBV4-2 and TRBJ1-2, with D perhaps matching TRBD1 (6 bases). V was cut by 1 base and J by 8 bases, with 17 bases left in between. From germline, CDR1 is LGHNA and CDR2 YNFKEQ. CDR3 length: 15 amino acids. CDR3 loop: CASSQAGQGRDGYTF. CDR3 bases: TGTGCCAGCAGCCAAGCAGGCCAGGGGAGAGACGGCTACACCTTC.

Written as DNA, the CDR3 is TGTGCCAGCAGCTTCGGGGGCAATCAGCCCCAGCATTTT. This translates into CASSFGGNQPQHF. The chain employs TRBV7-8 and TRBJ1-5; no reliable D call. V was trimmed by 3 bases and J by 2 bases, leaving 5 bases between them. The CDR3 covers 13 residues. In germline, CDR1 is SGHVS, CDR2 FQNEAQ.

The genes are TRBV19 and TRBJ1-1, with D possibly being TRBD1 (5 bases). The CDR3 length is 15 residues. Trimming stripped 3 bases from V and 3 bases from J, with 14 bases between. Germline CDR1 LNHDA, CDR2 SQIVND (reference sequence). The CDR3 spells CASSMRDFVDTEAFF. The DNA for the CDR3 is TGTGCCAGTAGTATGCGGGACTTTGTGGACACTGAAGCTTTCTTT. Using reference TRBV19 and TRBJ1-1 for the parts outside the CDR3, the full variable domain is DGGITQSPKYLFRKEGQNVTLSCEQNLNHDAMYWYRQDPGQGLRLIYYSQIVNDFQKGDIAEGYSVSREKKESFPLTVTSAQKNPTAFYLCASSMRDFVDTEAFFGQGTRLTVV.

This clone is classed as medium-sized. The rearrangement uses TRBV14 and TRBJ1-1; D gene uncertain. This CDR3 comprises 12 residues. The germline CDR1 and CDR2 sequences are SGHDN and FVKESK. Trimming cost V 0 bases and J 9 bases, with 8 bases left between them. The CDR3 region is CASSQDPSKAFF. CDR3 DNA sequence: TGTGCCAGCAGCCAAGACCCCAGTAAAGCTTTCTTT.

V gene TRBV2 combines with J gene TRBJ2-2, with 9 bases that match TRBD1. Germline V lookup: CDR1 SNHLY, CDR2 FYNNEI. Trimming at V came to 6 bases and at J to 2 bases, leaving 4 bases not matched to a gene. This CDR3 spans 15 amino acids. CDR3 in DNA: TGTGCCAGCAGATCCACAGGGGGCAACACCGGGGAGCTGTTTTTT. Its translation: CASRSTGGNTGELFF. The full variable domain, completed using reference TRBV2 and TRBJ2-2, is EPEVTQTPSHQVTQMGQEVILRCVPISNHLYFYWYRQILGQKVEFLVSFYNNEISEKSEIFDDQFSVERPDGSNFTLKIRSTKLEDSAMYFCASRSTGGNTGELFFGEGSRLTVL.

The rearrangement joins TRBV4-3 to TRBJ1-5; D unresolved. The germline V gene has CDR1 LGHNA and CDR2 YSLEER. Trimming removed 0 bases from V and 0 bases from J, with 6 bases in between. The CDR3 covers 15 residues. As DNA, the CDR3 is TGCGCCAGCAGCCAAGAGGCAGATAGCAATCAGCCCCAGCATTTT. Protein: CASSQEADSNQPQHF.

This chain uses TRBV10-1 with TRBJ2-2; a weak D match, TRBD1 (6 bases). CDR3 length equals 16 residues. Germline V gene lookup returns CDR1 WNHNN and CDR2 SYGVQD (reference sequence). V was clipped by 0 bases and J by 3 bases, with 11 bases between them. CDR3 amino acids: CASSESAGEDTGELFF. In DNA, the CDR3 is TGCGCCAGCAGTGAGTCAGCAGGGGAAGACACCGGGGAGCTGTTTTTT.

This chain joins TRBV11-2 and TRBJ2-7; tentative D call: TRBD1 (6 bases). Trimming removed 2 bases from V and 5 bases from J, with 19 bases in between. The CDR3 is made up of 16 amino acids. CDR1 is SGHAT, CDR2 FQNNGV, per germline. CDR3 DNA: TGTGCCAGCAGCTTACCCCCCATAGGGGGAGCGGACGAGCAGTACTTC. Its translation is CASSLPPIGGADEQYF.

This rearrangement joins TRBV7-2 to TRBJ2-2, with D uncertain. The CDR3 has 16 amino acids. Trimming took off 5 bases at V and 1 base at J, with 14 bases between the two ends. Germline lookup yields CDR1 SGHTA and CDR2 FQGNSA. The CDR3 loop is CASSHSGILNTGELFF. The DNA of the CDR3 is TGTGCCAGCAGCCATTCAGGAATACTGAACACCGGGGAGCTGTTTTTT. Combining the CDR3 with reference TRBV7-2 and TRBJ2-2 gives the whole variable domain GAGVSQSPSNKVTEKGKDVELRCDPISGHTALYWYRQSLGQGLEFLIYFQGNSAPDKSGLPSDRFSAERTGGSVSTLTIQRTQQEDSAVYLCASSHSGILNTGELFFGEGSRLTVL.

The chain's CDR3 is CASSPPRGATDTQYF. The CDR3 coding sequence is TGTGCCAGCTCACCACCCCGGGGGGCTACAGATACGCAGTATTTT. The chain combines TRBV18 with TRBJ2-3; D possibly corresponds to TRBD2 (7 bases). Germline assignment: CDR1 KGHSH and CDR2 LQKENI. This CDR3 is 15 amino acids long. Trimming stripped 0 bases from V and 3 bases from J, with 10 bases between.

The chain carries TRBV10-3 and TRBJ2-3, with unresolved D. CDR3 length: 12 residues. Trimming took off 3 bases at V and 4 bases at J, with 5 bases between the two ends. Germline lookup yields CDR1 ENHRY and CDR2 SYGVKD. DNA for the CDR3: TGTGCCATCAGTGAAACACCAGATACGCAGTATTTT. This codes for CAISETPDTQYF.

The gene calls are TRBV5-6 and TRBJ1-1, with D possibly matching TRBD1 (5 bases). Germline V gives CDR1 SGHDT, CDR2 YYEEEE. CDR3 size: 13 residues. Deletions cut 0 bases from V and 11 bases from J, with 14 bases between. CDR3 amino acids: CASSLVGGRRAFF. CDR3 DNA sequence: TGTGCCAGCAGCTTGGTCGGGGGTCGTCGGGCTTTCTTT.

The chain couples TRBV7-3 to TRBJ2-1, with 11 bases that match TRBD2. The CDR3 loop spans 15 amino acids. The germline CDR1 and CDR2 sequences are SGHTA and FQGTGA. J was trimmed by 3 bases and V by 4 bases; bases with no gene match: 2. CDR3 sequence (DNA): TGTGCCAGCAGCTCAACTAGCGGGAGCTACAATGAGCAGTTCTTC. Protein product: CASSSTSGSYNEQFF.

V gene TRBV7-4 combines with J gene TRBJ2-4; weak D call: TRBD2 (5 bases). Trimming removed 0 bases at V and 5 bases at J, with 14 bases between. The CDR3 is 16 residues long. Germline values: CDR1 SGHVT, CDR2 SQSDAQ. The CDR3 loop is CASSLASRVRENIQYF. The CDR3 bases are TGTGCCAGCAGCTTAGCTTCAAGGGTGAGGGAAAACATTCAGTACTTC.

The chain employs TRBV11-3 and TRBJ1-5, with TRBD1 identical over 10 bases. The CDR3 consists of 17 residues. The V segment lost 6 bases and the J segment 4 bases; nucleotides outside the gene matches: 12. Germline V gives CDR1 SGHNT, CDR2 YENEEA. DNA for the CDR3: TGTGCCAGCAGTTTACGACAGGGGGCACGCAGGAATCAGCCCCAGCATTTT. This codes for CASSLRQGARRNQPQHF.

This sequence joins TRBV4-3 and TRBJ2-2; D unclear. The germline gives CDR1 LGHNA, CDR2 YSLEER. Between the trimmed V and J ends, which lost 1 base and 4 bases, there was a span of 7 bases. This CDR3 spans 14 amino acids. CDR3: CASSQVFVTGELFF. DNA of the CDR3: TGCGCCAGCAGCCAAGTCTTCGTCACCGGGGAGCTGTTTTTT.